A single sample gave rise to the 31 T cell receptor beta chains below, sequenced in a study of blood T cells in healthy people across ages (dated by TCRdb to the mid-2010s). Library preparation was by 5' RACE. The reads were generated on an Illumina HiSeq 2500. A second PCR of roughly 6 to 11 cycles was run with a J-beta primer mix and a sample-barcoded 5' primer. TCRdb reprocessed the public reads (quality trimming at Q25 with fastp, clone calling with MiXCR) and kept in-frame beta chains. A single entry per CDR3 protein holds the most common genes and DNA from its merged rows. This sample lists about 1,400,000 distinct CDR3 sequences; almost 60% were detected once. The ten largest make up 6.5% to 8.5% of the sample. Material: blood. The receptors derive from a man aged 18 to 30 in good health.

CDR3 sequence (DNA): TGTGCCAGCACACCCACAGCGGGAGGGAGTATAGAGACCCAGTACTTC. Its protein is CASTPTAGGSIETQYF. The chain has TRBV27 and TRBJ2-5; 10 nucleotides match TRBD2. CDR3 length equals 16 residues. Unmatched junction bases numbered 12, after V lost 7 bases and J lost 4 bases. Germline CDR1 and CDR2: MNHEY and SMNVEV (reference sequence).

The gene calls are TRBV6-4 and TRBJ2-7; either TRBD1 or TRBD2 may fit D (5 bases each). Germline V lookup: CDR1 MRHNA, CDR2 SNTAGT. The CDR3 consists of 11 residues. Trimming left V 10 bases short and J 7 bases short, with 14 bases between. The CDR3 DNA is TGTGCCATCGACGGGGCTCGGGAGCAGTACTTC. This sequence encodes CAIDGAREQYF.

V and J are TRBV29-1 and TRBJ1-2; unclear D gene. The CDR3 extends over 12 amino acids. Germline CDR1 is SQVTM and CDR2 is ANQGSEA. V lost 4 bases and J lost 2, with 8 bases in between. CDR3: CSVVLGNYGYTF. CDR3 bases: TGCAGCGTTGTGCTTGGGAACTATGGCTACACCTTC.

The rearrangement uses TRBV5-1 and TRBJ1-3; 9 bases fit TRBD1. Germline CDR1 SGHRS, CDR2 YFSETQ. The CDR3 is 16 amino acids. The trim removed 1 base at V and 4 bases at J, leaving 6 bases unmatched. CDR3 amino acids: CASSLRGQGSGNTIYF. CDR3 nucleotide sequence: TGCGCCAGCAGCTTGCGTGGACAGGGGAGCGGAAACACCATATATTTT.

The chain has TRBV7-8 and TRBJ2-7; no reliable D call. The CDR3 is 13 residues long. Germline V gene data show CDR1 as SGHVS and CDR2 as FQNEAQ. Trimming stripped 5 bases from V and 6 bases from J, with 14 bases between. The CDR3 protein is CASSAAVTLEQYF. The DNA for the CDR3 is TGTGCCAGCAGCGCAGCCGTAACTCTCGAGCAGTACTTC.

A few counts support this clonotype. The genes are TRBV11-2 and TRBJ2-3, with 7 bases aligning to TRBD1. Looked up from germline, CDR1 is SGHAT and CDR2 is FQNNGV. V dropped 5 bases and J dropped 2; count of bases not matched to a gene: 10. This CDR3 contains 16 residues. The CDR3 sequence: CASSPTPGQLTDTQYF. The CDR3, as DNA: TGTGCCAGCAGCCCCACGCCGGGACAGCTCACAGATACGCAGTATTTT.

The chain recombines TRBV12-3 or TRBV12-4 with TRBJ1-2; D gene uncertain. Trimming removed 5 bases at V and 4 bases at J, with 26 bases between. The CDR3 has 18 residues. In DNA form, the CDR3 reads TGTGCCAGCAGTGACACTCTACCGAAAGGGTACTTTATCTATGGCTACACCTTC. It encodes CASSDTLPKGYFIYGYTF.

This clonotype was seen only a few times. V and J are TRBV30 and TRBJ1-2; 10 positions agree with TRBD1. Losses at the gene ends were 4 bases for V and 3 bases for J; bases not matched to a gene: 8. The germline V gene has CDR1 GTSNPN and CDR2 SVGIG (reference sequence). The CDR3 runs 15 residues. Here the CDR3 DNA reads TGTGCCTGGAATACGGGACAGGGGTTTCACTATGGCTACACCTTC. It specifies CAWNTGQGFHYGYTF.

This clonotype has only a few counts. V gene TRBV3-1 combines with J gene TRBJ2-3; D remains ambiguous. Deletions cut 1 base from V and 2 bases from J, with 4 bases between. CDR3 length: 13 residues. Germline CDR1 reads LGHDT; CDR2 reads YNNKEL (reference sequence). This CDR3 reads CASSQVITDTQYF. CDR3 nucleotides: TGTGCCAGCAGCCAAGTGATCACAGATACGCAGTATTTT.

This clonotype was counted a few times. The V call is TRBV7-9, the J call TRBJ2-3; TRBD1 matches at 10 bases. Germline-derived CDR1 and CDR2 are SEHNR and FQNEAQ (reference sequence). CDR3 length: 14 amino acids. The J segment lost 3 bases and the V segment lost 7 bases, leaving 4 bases of the junction unmatched. The CDR3 region has the DNA TGTGCCAGCACCGGGACAGGGGTAACAGATACGCAGTATTTT. Translating it yields CASTGTGVTDTQYF.

The J gene is TRBJ2-4, the V gene TRBV28; D remains ambiguous. The end of the DNA is better explained by TRBJ2-7, so the J call may be wrong. The CDR3 sequence is 14 residues long. Germline-derived CDR1 and CDR2 are MDHEN and SYDVKM. Written as DNA, the CDR3 is TGTGCCAGCAAGGCTGTGGGTCGACACTACGAGCAGTACTTC. It specifies CASKAVGRHYEQYF.

The chain has TRBV4-1 and TRBJ2-3; D is uncertain. The V gene's germline CDR1 is MGHRA and CDR2 YSYEKL. Trimming took off 0 bases at V and 2 bases at J, with 18 bases between the two ends. CDR3 length: 18 residues. The CDR3 DNA sequence: TGCGCCAGCAGCCAAGATACCCGGACGGCAGCAAACACAGATACGCAGTATTTT. This gives the protein CASSQDTRTAANTDTQYF.

The chain couples TRBV27 to TRBJ2-3; 10 bases are a match to TRBD2. The CDR3 consists of 14 residues. Germline loops: CDR1 MNHEY, CDR2 SMNVEV (reference sequence). V lost 9 bases to trimming and J lost 5 bases; unmatched junction nucleotides: 8. The CDR3 is CASMLAGGGDTQYF. CDR3 bases: TGTGCCAGTATGTTAGCGGGGGGAGGAGATACGCAGTATTTT.

This rearrangement joins TRBV27 to TRBJ2-7; D possibly corresponds to TRBD1 (6 bases). Germline-derived CDR1 and CDR2 are MNHEY and SMNVEV (reference sequence). The CDR3 totals 17 residues. Trimming pared 5 bases from V and 1 base from J, leaving 21 bases between. In nucleotides, the CDR3 is TGTGCCAGCAGTGCCTACGTAATGGGGGCACCTTCCTACGAGCAGTACTTC. Amino acids: CASSAYVMGAPSYEQYF.

This clonotype was detected a few times. This sequence joins TRBV29-1 and TRBJ2-1; 12 bases match TRBD2. This CDR3 spans 16 amino acids. Unmatched junction bases numbered 7, after V lost 5 bases and J lost 2 bases. Per germline, CDR1 SQVTM and CDR2 ANQGSEA. The DNA for the CDR3 is TGCAGCGTTTCGGATGGACTAGCGGGACCCTACAATGAGCAGTTCTTC. Translated, it gives CSVSDGLAGPYNEQFF.

The J gene is TRBJ2-4, the V gene TRBV12-3 or TRBV12-4; perhaps TRBD1 as D (6 bases). TRBJ2-7 matches the DNA end more closely, so the J call is doubtful. This CDR3 contains 16 residues. CDR3 amino acids: CASSLHLGHLTGEQYF. In nucleotides, the CDR3 is TGTGCCAGCAGTTTACATTTGGGACACCTAACCGGCGAGCAGTACTTC.

The table lists this clonotype with a few counts. The chain links TRBV2 to TRBJ1-2, with D hard to call. This CDR3 region has 14 residues. The ends were cut back, 7 bases at V and 4 bases at J, with 16 bases in the middle. Germline V gives CDR1 SNHLY, CDR2 FYNNEI. The CDR3 protein is CASTTTTVTYGYTF. In DNA form, the CDR3 reads TGTGCCAGCACCACGACTACAGTCACCTATGGCTACACCTTC.

The V and J genes are TRBV28 and TRBJ2-3; the D is unclear. V lost 3 bases, J lost 6 bases, and 13 bases lay in between. The CDR3 extends over 14 amino acids. CDR1 is MDHEN and CDR2 is SYDVKM in the germline V gene. The CDR3 bases are TGTGCCAGCAGTTTGTCACTCCCTGAGGATACGCAGTATTTT. Its translation is CASSLSLPEDTQYF.

As concerns this clonotype: At one end the junction does not follow the germline gene, possibly because of a read error. The rearrangement uses TRBV18 and TRBJ1-2; TRBD1 agrees at 10 bases. The CDR3 is 14 amino acids. Germline lookup yields CDR1 KGHSH and CDR2 LQKENI. For the CDR3, the DNA is TGTGCCGGCTCACCAGTTGGGACAGGGGATGGCTACACCTTC. Protein: CAGSPVGTGDGYTF.

The sample holds a few counts of this clonotype. The genes are TRBV3-1 and TRBJ2-7; 8 bases are a match to TRBD2. The germline V gene has CDR1 LGHDT and CDR2 YNNKEL (reference sequence). Trimming at V came to 3 bases and at J to 2 bases, leaving 15 bases not matched to a gene. CDR3 length equals 18 residues. The CDR3 protein is CASSQYSLSGGRTYEQYF. CDR3 DNA: TGTGCCAGCAGCCAGTACTCCCTTTCTGGCGGGAGGACCTACGAGCAGTACTTC.

The rearrangement joins TRBV4-2 to TRBJ2-7; D remains unclear. Germline values: CDR1 LGHNA, CDR2 YNFKEQ. The CDR3 has 17 amino acids. CDR3 DNA: TGTGCGACCAGCCCCTGGATGACGGAGTCGCTATCCTACGAGCAGTACTTC. Translation gives CATSPWMTESLSYEQYF.

In its sample, this clonotype was seen once. One end of the junction fails to match germline, which may point to a read error. The gene calls are TRBV27 and TRBJ2-1; 8 bases line up with TRBD2. This CDR3 region has 15 residues. Germline CDR1 reads MNHEY; CDR2 reads SMNVEV (reference sequence). The DNA of the CDR3 is TGTGCCGGCAGTTTATCAAGGCGGGGGGCTAGTGAGCAGTTCTTC. Translation: CAGSLSRRGASEQFF.

The chain uses TRBV20-1 and TRBJ2-3; 9 bases agree with TRBD2. Germline CDR1 is DFQATT and CDR2 is SNEGSKA (reference sequence). CDR3 length: 13 residues. V was pared by 5 bases and J by 2 bases, with 2 bases of the junction left unmatched. The CDR3 region has the DNA TGCAGTGCTGGCGGGGGGGCCACAGATACGCAGTATTTT. Its protein product is CSAGGGATDTQYF.

The V call is TRBV7-8, the J call TRBJ2-3; no clear D gene. CDR3 length: 14 residues. Trimming removed 5 bases at V and 0 bases at J, with 9 bases between. In germline, CDR1 is SGHVS, CDR2 FQNEAQ. CDR3 in amino acids: CASSPKGSTDTQYF. CDR3 coding DNA: TGTGCCAGCAGCCCAAAAGGGAGCACAGATACGCAGTATTTT.

A single count supports this clonotype. This sequence joins TRBV7-9 and TRBJ1-5; 7 positions match TRBD1. After removal of 5 bases from V and 4 bases from J, the junction contained 5 bases not matched to a gene. This CDR3 comprises 14 residues. Per the germline V gene, CDR1 is SEHNR and CDR2 is FQNEAQ (reference sequence). The CDR3 here is CASSTGTANQPQHF. The CDR3 coding sequence is TGTGCCAGCAGCACCGGGACAGCGAATCAGCCCCAGCATTTT.

The J gene is TRBJ2-3, the V gene TRBV20-1; possibly TRBD1 for D (6 bases). The germline V gene has CDR1 DFQATT and CDR2 SNEGSKA (reference sequence). The V end was cut by 6 bases, the J end by 2 bases, with 15 bases between. The CDR3 has 14 residues. CDR3 sequence reads: CSAWGQGPTDTQYF. The CDR3 DNA reads TGCAGTGCATGGGGGCAGGGACCCACAGATACGCAGTATTTT.

The chain combines TRBV9 with TRBJ2-7; TRBD2 matches 8 bases. CDR3 length equals 15 residues. The junction had 3 bases not matched to a gene; V was cut back by 0 bases and J by 1 base. Looked up from germline, CDR1 is SGDLS and CDR2 is YYNGEE. The CDR3 region has the DNA TGTGCCAGCAGCGTAGCCAGCGGGAGATCCTACGAGCAGTACTTC. Its protein is CASSVASGRSYEQYF.

CDR3 bases: TGTGCCAGCAGCTTAGTCGCGGGGGCATCCTACAATGAGCAGTTCTTC. Its translation is CASSLVAGASYNEQFF. The V call is TRBV7-2, the J call TRBJ2-1, with D possibly being TRBD2 (7 bases). The CDR3 has 16 amino acids. Germline V gene data show CDR1 as SGHTA and CDR2 as FQGNSA. V shed 1 base and J shed 1 base, with 11 bases lying between them.

This rearrangement joins TRBV13 to TRBJ2-7; D gene uncertain. This CDR3 is built from 13 residues. V lost 0 bases and J lost 6, with 9 bases in between. Germline V gene data show CDR1 as PRHDT and CDR2 as FYEKMQ (reference sequence). The CDR3 DNA reads TGTGCCAGCAGCTTAGGGCACCGCTCCGAGCAGTACTTC. Protein: CASSLGHRSEQYF.

V gene TRBV3-1 combines with J gene TRBJ2-1; D not certain. The CDR3 is 18 amino acids. Trimming cost V 0 bases and J 9 bases, with 24 bases left between them. In germline, CDR1 is LGHDT, CDR2 YNNKEL (reference sequence). In nucleotides, the CDR3 is TGTGCCAGCAGCCAAGAATCTACTGATCGACTTGTTAGTGTTGAGCAGTTCTTC. Translating it yields CASSQESTDRLVSVEQFF.

The V and J genes are TRBV20-1 and TRBJ2-2, with no clear D. The CDR3 length is 12 residues. Trimming removed 0 bases from V and 7 bases from J, with 6 bases in between. Per germline, CDR1 DFQATT and CDR2 SNEGSKA (reference sequence). In DNA, the CDR3 is TGCAGTGCTAGAGATCTAGACGGGGAGCTGTTTTTT. It encodes CSARDLDGELFF.